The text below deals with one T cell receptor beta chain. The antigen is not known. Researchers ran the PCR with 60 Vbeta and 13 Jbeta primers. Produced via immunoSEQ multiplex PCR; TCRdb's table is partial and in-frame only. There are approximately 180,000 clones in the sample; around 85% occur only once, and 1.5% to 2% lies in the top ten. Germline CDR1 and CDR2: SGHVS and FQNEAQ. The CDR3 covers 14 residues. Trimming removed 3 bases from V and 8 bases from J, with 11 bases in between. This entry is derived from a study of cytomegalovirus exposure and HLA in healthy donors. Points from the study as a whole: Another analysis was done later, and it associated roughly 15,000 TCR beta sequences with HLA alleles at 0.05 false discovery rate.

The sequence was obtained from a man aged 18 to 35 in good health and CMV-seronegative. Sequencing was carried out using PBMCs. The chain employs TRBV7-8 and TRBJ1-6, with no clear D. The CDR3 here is CASSFSQRDSPLHF. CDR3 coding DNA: TGTGCCAGCAGCTTTTCACAGAGAGATTCACCCCTCCACTTT.